One TCR beta chain is described in this entry. No antigen is known for it. These data come from a study of response to subunit inactivated influenza vaccine. Findings and caveats of the study: The authors put forward the suggestion that each seasonal influenza vaccination may bring in only a limited number of new T cells.

TCRdb independently ran MiXCR on the RT-PCR reads; one entry per CDR3 protein. The sample yields around 710,000 distinct CDR3 sequences, approximately 15% seen once. The CDR3 is made up of 15 amino acids. V shed 2 bases, J shed 3 bases, and the junction held 4 bases outside the gene matches. The rearrangement joins TRBV12-3 or TRBV12-4 to TRBJ1-3; 7 bases match TRBD1. This material consisted of PBMCs from blood, taken 14 to 15 days before vaccination. This clonotype was sampled from a man in his fifties who received an inactivated influenza vaccine. The CDR3 here is CASSLTGEYGNTIYF. CDR3 DNA sequence: TGTGCCAGCAGTTTAACAGGGGAGTATGGAAACACCATATATTTT.